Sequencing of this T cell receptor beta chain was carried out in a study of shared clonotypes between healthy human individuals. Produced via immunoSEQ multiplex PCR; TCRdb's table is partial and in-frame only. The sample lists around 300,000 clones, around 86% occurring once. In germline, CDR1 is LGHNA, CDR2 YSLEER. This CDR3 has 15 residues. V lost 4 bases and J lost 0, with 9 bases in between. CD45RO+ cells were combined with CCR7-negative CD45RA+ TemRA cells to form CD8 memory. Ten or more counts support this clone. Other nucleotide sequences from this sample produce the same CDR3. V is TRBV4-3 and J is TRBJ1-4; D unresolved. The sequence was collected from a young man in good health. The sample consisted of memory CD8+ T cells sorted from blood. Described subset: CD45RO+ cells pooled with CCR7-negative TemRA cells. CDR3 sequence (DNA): TGCGCCAGCAGCCCCACTAGTGCAACTAATGAAAAACTGTTTTTT. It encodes CASSPTSATNEKLFF.